This T cell receptor beta chain was documented in a study of blood T cell repertoires in COVID-19. About the research overall: Spain, Italy and the United States supplied samples that represented acute and convalescent COVID-19. The cDNA or gDNA used as material had been derived from T cells, B-cell-depleted T cells, or PBMCs.

In the authors' methods: Counts of nucleated cells, estimated from reference gene primer amplification, were obtained. Some clones are missing from TCRdb's copy, which holds only in-frame ones; the method was immunoSEQ multiplex PCR. That table gives V, J and clone size, and the DNA gave D and trimming. The sample consists of 650,000 to 800,000 clones, around 89% of them appearing once. Unmatched junction bases numbered 1, after V lost 4 bases and J lost 4 bases. The V gene's germline CDR1 is KGHSH and CDR2 LQKENI. There are 14 residues in the CDR3. The V gene is TRBV18, the J gene TRBJ1-6; 7 bases line up with TRBD1. The source material was peripheral blood. The origin of this receptor is a woman aged 18-29 years with acute or convalescent COVID-19. The CDR3 DNA follows: TGTGCCAGCTCACTGGGACAGTATAATTCACCCCTCCACTTT. As protein: CASSLGQYNSPLHF.